This T cell receptor beta chain is drawn from a study of T cells in Graves' hyperthyroidism and ophthalmopathy. Study overall: At initial diagnosis, before any treatment had begun, peripheral blood was obtained.

A few counts support this clonotype. Its matching antigen is unknown. Study results and limitations: Most expanded thyroid clonotypes above 0.001 also appeared in blood.

The ends were cut back, 6 bases at V and 3 bases at J, with 9 bases in the middle. Germline-derived CDR1 and CDR2 are MNHNS and SASEGT. The CDR3 is 13 residues long. Amplified TCR beta CDR3 regions came from RNA transcripts. An initial round of RT-PCR targeting the TCR CDR3 relied on the HTBI primer set. TCRdb re-called the multiplex PCR reads through MiXCR, storing one row per CDR3 protein. The data hold under 400,000 distinct CDR3 sequences, with 13% to 15% observed a single time. The material sequenced was blood. This chain joins TRBV6-1 and TRBJ2-1; D tentatively reads TRBD1 or TRBD2 (5 bases each). This clonotype was sampled from a woman aged 55-70 years with Graves' ophthalmopathy. CDR3 sequence: CASRRDGYNEQFF. CDR3 DNA sequence: TGTGCCAGCAGACGGGACGGCTACAATGAGCAGTTCTTC.